This TCR beta chain comes out of a study of CD8 T cells in acute hepatitis C reinfection (dated by TCRdb to the early 2020s). Regarding the study in general: The study profiled the TCRbeta repertoire of CD8+ T cells specific for the HCV NS3-1073 epitope during acute infection and after viral clearance. Acute samples came from a few spontaneous resolvers and roughly six chronically infected subjects and were collected within 168 days of the estimated infection date. Paired acute and follow-up samples were contributed by four spontaneous resolvers.

Genomic DNA was extracted from FACS-sorted cells, and TCRbeta chain sequencing was performed through the commercial immunoSEQ service. The paper's data handling went like this. ImmunoSEQ Analyzer software v3.0 and R v3.5.1 were the tools used to analyze the repertoire data. Sequences containing stop codons or out-of-frame rearrangements were removed, so only productive rearrangements were analyzed. Simpson diversity, Shannon entropy, CDR3 length and nucleotide addition metrics were supplied by the sequencing provider. Clonotypes were grouped by frequency as dominant, sub-dominant, low or lowest abundance, and most analyses excluded clonotypes below 0.1%. Any CDR3 amino acid clonotype present in at least two subjects at a cumulative frequency of at least 0.5% was labeled public. As stored in TCRdb, this immuneACCESS dataset retains in-frame rearrangements with V and J assigned. A fraction of the clones does not appear; measured against another copy, unresolved V genes explain less than half of the discrepancy, and the remainder lacks a known reason. V and J calls and clone size are copied from that table; D and trimming were computed from the DNA. The sample table records more than 950 clones; 63% of these occur just once. 12% of the sample rests with the top ten.

CDR1 and CDR2 (LGHNA, YNFKEQ) derive from the germline V gene. V sheds 0 bases and J sheds 2 bases, leaving 14 bases between their ends. Its CDR3 holds 16 amino acids, cysteine through phenylalanine. Only the CDR3 region is kept as DNA, spanning 48 bases read in frame from base 1. What the authors observed across the whole study: It was rare for CDR3 sequences to be shared with other epitopes, and exact matching may have been limited by differing sequencing approaches. Chronically infected subjects had no follow-up repertoires because NS3-1073 specific cells were too rare to sort. Preferential use of the TRBV04 and TRBV06 gene families was observed in all groups, and this preferential usage was not explained by overrepresentation in the naive pool. Because bulk sequencing was performed on the TCRbeta chain only, alphabeta pairing of public clonotypes could not be determined. High diversity was observed in NS3-1073 specific repertoires, and no significant differences in diversity were found between acute resolver, follow-up resolver and acute chronic samples. Around 14 public clonotypes were found regardless of outcome; one public clonotype used V04-02/J02-02.

With respect to this clone: No base quality values were provided; no much bigger clone lies one nucleotide off.

What this sample's time point label stands for: acute HCV infection, within 168 days of estimated infection date. HCV-specific TCR repertoires were characterized directly ex vivo, without prior in vitro expansion of the sequenced cells. Enrolled in the Montreal Hepatitis C Cohort (HEPCO) in Canada, the donors were people who inject drugs, and these donors were followed every 3 months. Acute primary HCV infection was defined as a positive HCV RNA or antibody test that came after a negative test within the prior 24 weeks. HCV-specific cells were stained with a PE-labeled tetramer loaded with the NS3 peptide spanning residues 1073-1081. Antibodies against CD3, CD8 and CD45RO were used for surface staining, and dead cells were excluded with an aqua fixable dye. Seven or eight spontaneous resolvers, defined by HCV RNA clearance within 24 weeks, were included in the cohort. From thawed, previously cryostored peripheral blood mononuclear cells, CD8+ T cells were purified through negative selection performed by means of the MACS CD8+ T cell Isolation Kit. Sorting of the cells was done on a BD FACSAria II cell sorter.

Recombination connected TRBV4-2 to TRBJ2-7; the D element could tentatively be TRBD1 or TRBD2, as 5 bases agree for each. Here the sequenced sample was HCV NS3-1073 tetramer-sorted CD8+ T cells from PBMCs, taken during acute infection. What this sample's cell subset or site label stands for: FACS-sorted NS3-1073 tetramer+ CD8+ T cells. The clonotype comes from a woman under 30 who spontaneously cleared hepatitis C infection. The DNA sequence is as follows: TGTGCCAGCAGCCAAGAGGCAAGGGGAGCGCCCTACGAGCAGTACTTC. It specifies CASSQEARGAPYEQYF.